This T cell receptor beta chain is drawn from a study of graft-versus-host responses after intestinal transplantation. Assay used: immunoSEQ multiplex PCR; TCRdb lists only in-frame clones, some missing. The sample has approximately 11,000 clones; about 94% are singletons. Sequenced material: PBMCs, taken 109 days after intestinal transplant. This clonotype was obtained from a human patient who received an intestinal transplant, so some T cells may come from the graft donor.

CDR3 in amino acids: CAWSVPPRGSYNEQFF. CDR3 nucleotide sequence: TGTGCCTGGAGTGTACCTCCCCGGGGCTCCTACAATGAGCAGTTCTTC. The chain combines TRBV30 with TRBJ2-1; D possibly corresponds to TRBD2 (5 bases). The CDR3 runs 16 residues. CDR1 and CDR2 (germline): GTSNPN, SVGIG (reference sequence). Trimming shortened V by 0 bases and J by 0 bases, and 12 bases separated the two germline ends.